The clone carrying this TCR beta chain was observed a handful of times. The antigen is not known. This sample was included in a study of T-cell memory formation after mild COVID-19. Overall study findings and caveats: CD4+ bias marked clones expanding day 15 to 37, unlike balanced contracting clones. Memory cells collected pre-infection included some clones that later responded, suggesting cross-reactive memory joined.

The authors produced TCR alpha and TCR beta cDNA libraries with sample barcodes and UMIs by 5'RACE using constant-segment primers. TCRdb itself ran the 5' RACE reads through MiXCR, one entry per CDR3 protein. Here the sample spans roughly 250,000 distinct CDR3 sequences, around 17% being singletons. Sequences were obtained from PBMCs or a T cell subset sorted from them (not recorded which). This receptor was taken from a man in his late teens or twenties who had mild COVID-19 (a few samples of this study predate the infection). Cell type and time point are not known.

CDR3 protein: CASSPWTSGGKETQYF. CDR3 sequence (DNA): TGTGCCAGCTCACCCTGGACTAGCGGGGGGAAGGAGACCCAGTACTTC. The J gene is TRBJ2-5, the V gene TRBV18; TRBD2 matches at 14 bases. The CDR3 is 16 residues long. V lost 3 bases and J lost 5; bases outside the gene matches: 5. Germline assignment: CDR1 KGHSH and CDR2 LQKENI. Full variable domain (missing parts from reference TRBV18 and TRBJ2-5): NAGVMQNPRHLVRRRGQEARLRCSPMKGHSHVYWYRQLPEEGLKFMVYLQKENIIDESGMPKERFSAEFPKEGPSILRIQQVVRGDSAAYFCASSPWTSGGKETQYFGPGTRLLVL.